This T cell receptor (beta chain) was documented in a study of T cell responses to AZD1222 COVID-19 vaccine. Generated by immunoSEQ multiplex PCR, the TCRdb table keeps only in-frame clones and is missing some. The profile shows around 150,000 clones, roughly 90% of them singletons. This CDR3 is 17 amino acids long. In germline, CDR1 is SEHNR, CDR2 FQNEAQ (reference sequence). V lost 1 base, J lost 8 bases, and 23 bases lay in between. This clonotype originated in an adult who received the AZD1222 COVID-19 vaccine. The material was peripheral blood, obtained 28 days after the second AZD1222 dose. The chain links TRBV7-9 to TRBJ1-2; D might be TRBD1 (6 bases). CDR3 protein: CASSLGIRDRSSRGYTF. The CDR3 DNA is TGTGCCAGCAGCTTAGGTATTCGAGACAGGTCTTCGAGGGGCTACACCTTC.